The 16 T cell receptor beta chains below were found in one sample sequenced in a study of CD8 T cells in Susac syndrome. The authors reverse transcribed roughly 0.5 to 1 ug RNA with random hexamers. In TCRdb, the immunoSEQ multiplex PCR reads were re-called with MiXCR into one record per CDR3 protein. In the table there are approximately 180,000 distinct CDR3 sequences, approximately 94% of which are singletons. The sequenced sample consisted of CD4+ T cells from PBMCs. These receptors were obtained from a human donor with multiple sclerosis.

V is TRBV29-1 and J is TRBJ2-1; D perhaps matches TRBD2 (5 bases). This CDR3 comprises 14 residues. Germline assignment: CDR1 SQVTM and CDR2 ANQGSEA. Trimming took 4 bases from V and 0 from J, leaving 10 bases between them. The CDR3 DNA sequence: TGCAGCGTTGTGAGGGTAAGCTCCTACAATGAGCAGTTCTTC. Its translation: CSVVRVSSYNEQFF.

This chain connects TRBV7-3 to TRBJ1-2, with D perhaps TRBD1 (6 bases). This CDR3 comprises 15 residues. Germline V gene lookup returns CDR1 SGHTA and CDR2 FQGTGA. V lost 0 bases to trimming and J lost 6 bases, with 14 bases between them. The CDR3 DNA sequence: TGTGCCAGCAGCTTAACTGCGGGGACATCGAATGGCTACACCTTC. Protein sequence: CASSLTAGTSNGYTF.

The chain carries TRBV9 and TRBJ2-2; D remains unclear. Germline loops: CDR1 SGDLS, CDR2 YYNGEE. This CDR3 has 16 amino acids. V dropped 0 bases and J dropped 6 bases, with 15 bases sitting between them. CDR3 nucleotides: TGTGCCAGCAGCGTAGGACTGGACCCTGGAGCCGGGGAGCTGTTTTTT. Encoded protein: CASSVGLDPGAGELFF. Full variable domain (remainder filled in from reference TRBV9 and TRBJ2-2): DSGVTQTPKHLITATGQRVTLRCSPRSGDLSVYWYQQSLDQGLQFLIQYYNGEERAKGNILERFSAQQFPDLHSELNLSSLELGDSALYFCASSVGLDPGAGELFFGEGSRLTVL.

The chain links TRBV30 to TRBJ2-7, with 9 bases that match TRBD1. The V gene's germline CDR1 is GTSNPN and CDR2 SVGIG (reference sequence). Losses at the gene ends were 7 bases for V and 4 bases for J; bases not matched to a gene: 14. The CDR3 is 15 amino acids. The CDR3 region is CALEADRGRRYEQYF. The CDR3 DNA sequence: TGTGCCTTGGAGGCGGACAGGGGACGAAGGTACGAGCAGTACTTC.

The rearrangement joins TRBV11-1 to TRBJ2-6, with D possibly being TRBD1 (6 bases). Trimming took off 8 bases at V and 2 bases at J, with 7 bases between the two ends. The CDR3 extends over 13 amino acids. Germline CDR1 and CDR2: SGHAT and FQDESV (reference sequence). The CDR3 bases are TGTGCCAGCGGGGGCCCTGGGGCCAACGTCCTGACTTTC. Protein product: CASGGPGANVLTF.

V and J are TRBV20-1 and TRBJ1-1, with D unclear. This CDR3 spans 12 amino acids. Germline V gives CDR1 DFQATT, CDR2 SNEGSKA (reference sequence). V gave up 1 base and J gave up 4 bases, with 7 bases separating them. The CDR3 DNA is TGCAGTGCTAGAGTCCCTAGCACTGAAGCTTTCTTT. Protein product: CSARVPSTEAFF.

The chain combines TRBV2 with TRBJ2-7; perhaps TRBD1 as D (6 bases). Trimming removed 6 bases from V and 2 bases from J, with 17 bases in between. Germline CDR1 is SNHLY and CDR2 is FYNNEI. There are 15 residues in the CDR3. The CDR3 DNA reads TGTGCCAGCAGGATAGGGACAATACCAACCTACGAGCAGTACTTC. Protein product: CASRIGTIPTYEQYF.

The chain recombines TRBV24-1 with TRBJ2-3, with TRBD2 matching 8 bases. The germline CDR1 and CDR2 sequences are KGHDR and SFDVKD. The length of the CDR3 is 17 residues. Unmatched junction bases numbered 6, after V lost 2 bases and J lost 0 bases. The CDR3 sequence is CATSDSLSGASTDTQYF. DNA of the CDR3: TGTGCCACCAGTGATTCCCTTAGCGGGGCAAGCACAGATACGCAGTATTTT.

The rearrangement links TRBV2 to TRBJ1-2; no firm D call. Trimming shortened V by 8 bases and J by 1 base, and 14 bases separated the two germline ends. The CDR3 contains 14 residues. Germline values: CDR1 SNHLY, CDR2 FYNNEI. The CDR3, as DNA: TGTGCCAGCTCCAAGGAGGACCTTAACTATGGCTACACCTTC. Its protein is CASSKEDLNYGYTF. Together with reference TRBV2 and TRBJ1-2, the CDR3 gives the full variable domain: EPEVTQTPSHQVTQMGQEVILRCVPISNHLYFYWYRQILGQKVEFLVSFYNNEISEKSEIFDDQFSVERPDGSNFTLKIRSTKLEDSAMYFCASSKEDLNYGYTFGSGTRLTVV.

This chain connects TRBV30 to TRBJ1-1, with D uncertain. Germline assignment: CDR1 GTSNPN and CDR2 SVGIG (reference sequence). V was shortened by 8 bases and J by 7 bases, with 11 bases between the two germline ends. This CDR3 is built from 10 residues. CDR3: CATRIIEAFF. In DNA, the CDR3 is TGTGCCACACGAATTATTGAAGCTTTCTTT.

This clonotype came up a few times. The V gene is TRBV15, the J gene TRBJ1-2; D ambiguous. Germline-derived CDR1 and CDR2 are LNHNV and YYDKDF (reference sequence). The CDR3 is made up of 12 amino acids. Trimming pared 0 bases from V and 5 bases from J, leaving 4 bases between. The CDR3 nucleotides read TGTGCCACCAGCAGAGATGAGTATGGCTACACCTTC. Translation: CATSRDEYGYTF. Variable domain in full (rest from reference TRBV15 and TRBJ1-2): DAMVIQNPRYQVTQFGKPVTLSCSQTLNHNVMYWYQQKSSQAPKLLFHYYDKDFNNEADTPDNFQSRRPNTSFCFLDIRSPGLGDTAMYLCATSRDEYGYTFGSGTRLTVV.

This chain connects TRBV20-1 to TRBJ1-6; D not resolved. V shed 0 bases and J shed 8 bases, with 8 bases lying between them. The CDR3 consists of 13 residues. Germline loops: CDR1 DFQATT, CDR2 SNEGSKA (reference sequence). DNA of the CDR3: TGCAGTGCTAGAGATTTTGGAGATTCACCCCTCCACTTT. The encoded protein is CSARDFGDSPLHF.

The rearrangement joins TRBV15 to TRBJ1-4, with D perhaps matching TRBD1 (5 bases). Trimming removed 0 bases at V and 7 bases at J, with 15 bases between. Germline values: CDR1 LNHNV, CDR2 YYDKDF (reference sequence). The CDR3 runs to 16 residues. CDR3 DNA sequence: TGTGCCACCAGCAGAGAGCTCGGCAGGGAGGGTGAAAAACTGTTTTTT. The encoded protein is CATSRELGREGEKLFF.

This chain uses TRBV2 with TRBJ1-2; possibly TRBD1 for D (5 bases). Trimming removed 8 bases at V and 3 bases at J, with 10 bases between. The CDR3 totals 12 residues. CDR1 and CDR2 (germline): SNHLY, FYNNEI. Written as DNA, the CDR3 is TGTGCCAGCCGAAGGGGTTACTATGGCTACACCTTC. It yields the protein CASRRGYYGYTF.

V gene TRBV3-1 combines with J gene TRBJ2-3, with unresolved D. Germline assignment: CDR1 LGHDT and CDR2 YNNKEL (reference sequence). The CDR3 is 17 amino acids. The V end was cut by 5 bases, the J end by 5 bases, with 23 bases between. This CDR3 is CASSTPKARFFGDTQYF. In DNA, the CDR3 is TGTGCCAGCAGCACCCCCAAAGCCCGGTTCTTTGGAGATACGCAGTATTTT.

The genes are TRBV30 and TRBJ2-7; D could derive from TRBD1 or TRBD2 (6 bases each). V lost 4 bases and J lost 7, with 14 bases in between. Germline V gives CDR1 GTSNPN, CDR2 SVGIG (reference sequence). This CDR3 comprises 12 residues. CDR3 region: CAWNPGAGEQYF. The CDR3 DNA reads TGTGCCTGGAACCCGGGGGCGGGTGAGCAGTACTTC.